Sequencing of this T cell receptor (beta chain) was carried out in a study of T cells after posttransplantation cyclophosphamide. On the day of bone marrow donation, the related graft donor provided peripheral blood. V gave up 0 bases and J gave up 1 base, with 7 bases separating them. Per the germline V gene, CDR1 is SGHRS and CDR2 is YFSETQ. The CDR3 consists of 15 residues. Notes on the study in general: Blood and skin or GI T cell repertoires showed limited TRB overlap. Donor CD8+ memory clones often dominated recipient blood repertoires at later times.

Comments on this clone: The antigen is not known.

TCRdb's copy holds only in-frame clones and misses some; the assay was immunoSEQ multiplex PCR. The sample includes tens of thousands of clones, 90% to 95% seen only once; the top ten take approximately 2.9%. The sample was PBMCs. The sequence was collected from a young woman in good health and a related stem cell transplant donor. The chain joins TRBV5-1 to TRBJ2-2; a possible D gene is TRBD1 (5 bases). The CDR3: CASSLEGLNTGELFF. CDR3 in DNA: TGCGCCAGCAGCTTGGAGGGGCTGAACACCGGGGAGCTGTTTTTT.